This record concerns one TCR beta chain sequence. Its antigen is still unknown. Deep-level assay runs were performed. Only in-frame clones appear in the TCRdb table, and some are missing; sequencing was by immunoSEQ multiplex PCR. The table includes a few hundred thousand clones, 95% to 96% detected once. CDR3 length: 14 amino acids. V trimming: 0 bases; J trimming: 3 bases; junction bases outside the gene matches: 2. In germline, CDR1 is ENHRY, CDR2 SYGVKD. This sample was taken from a study of shared clonotypes between healthy human individuals. On the study more broadly: Plates per donor: three CD4 naive, three CD4 memory, two CD8 naive, one CD8 memory.

Terminally differentiated effector memory CD45RA+ cells were excluded by CCR7 positive selection of CD45RO-negative cells. Adult donors, all healthy and HIV-negative, had no recent acute infections or vaccinations. Study-level points and caveats: Across several donors, naive CD4 shared 4.5% to 6%, naive CD8 around 3.5%, memory CD4 roughly 2.1%, memory CD8 0.4% to 0.5%.

The chain recombines TRBV10-3 with TRBJ2-7; 7 bases line up with TRBD1. Sequencing was performed on naive CD8+ T cells sorted from blood. The clonotype comes from a woman in her 30s in good health. CDR3 protein: CAISESSGGYEQYF. In DNA form, the CDR3 reads TGTGCCATCAGTGAGTCCTCAGGGGGCTACGAGCAGTACTTC.